This TCR beta chain was sequenced during a study of patients and donors after allogeneic stem cell transplantation. This CDR3 is built from 14 residues. Trimming pared 2 bases from V and 4 bases from J, leaving 9 bases between. Germline CDR1 and CDR2: MNHEY and SMNVEV (reference sequence). TCRdb independently ran MiXCR on the RT-PCR reads; one entry per CDR3 protein. The sample lists hundreds of thousands of distinct CDR3 sequences; approximately 16% were seen once. This clonotype was counted ten times or more. The sequence was collected from a human donor who was either an allogeneic HSCT recipient or a stem cell or donor lymphocyte infusion donor (not recorded which). It is not recorded whose cells these are; they may come from a transplant donor. Sequenced sample: blood, either unsorted or a sorted T cell fraction (not recorded which). The V gene is TRBV27, the J gene TRBJ1-5; D gene uncertain. The CDR3 DNA reads as TGTGCCAGCAGTTTAGGTTGGGCTAATCAGCCCCAGCATTTT. It specifies CASSLGWANQPQHF.